Listed below are T cell receptor beta chains from one sample, sequenced in a study of vaccination and CD4 T cells after COVID-19. TCRdb re-derived calls from the PCR reads in MiXCR, one entry per CDR3 protein. The sample has roughly 8,700 distinct CDR3 sequences, approximately 22% seen once. Antigens for these TCRs are unknown. The sample was cultured CD4+ T cells from blood. The receptor set was obtained from a human donor with COVID-19. Each CDR3 is given with its conserved first and last residue. D genes are given only for firm matches. Some rows have no size entry. The others give once, few or many, or a class for an expanded clone.

V: TRBV11-3; size: NA; J: TRBJ2-1; D: NA; CDR3: CASSLEGASYNEQFF; DNA: TGTGCCAGCAGCTTAGAGGGGGCCTCCTACAATGAGCAGTTCTTC
V: TRBV28; size: few; J: TRBJ1-5; D: NA; CDR3: CASSLAPGVQPQHF; DNA: TGTGCCAGCAGTTTAGCCCCTGGAGTTCAGCCCCAGCATTTT
V: TRBV27; size: once; J: TRBJ2-7; D: NA; CDR3: CASSSLGQASSYEQYF; DNA: TGTGCCAGCAGTTCCCTCGGGCAGGCGAGCTCCTACGAGCAGTACTTC
V: TRBV20-1; size: medium-sized; J: TRBJ1-2; D: NA; CDR3: CSARDLGIGGYGYTF; DNA: TGCAGTGCTAGAGATCTGGGGATTGGGGGCTATGGCTACACCTTC
V: TRBV28; size: few; J: TRBJ1-1; D: NA; CDR3: CASITSGSYTEAFF; DNA: TGTGCCAGCATCACCTCGGGGAGCTACACTGAAGCTTTCTTT
V: TRBV4-3; size: few; J: TRBJ1-5; D: NA; CDR3: CASSTQLGDQPQHF; DNA: TGCGCCAGCAGCACTCAACTGGGCGATCAGCCCCAGCATTTT
V: TRBV11-2; size: NA; J: TRBJ2-7; D: NA; CDR3: CASSYSPGGSSYEQYF; DNA: TGTGCCAGCAGCTACAGCCCTGGGGGGTCTTCCTACGAGCAGTACTTC
V: TRBV27; size: medium-sized; J: TRBJ1-6; D: TRBD1; CDR3: CASRTGTANSPLHF; DNA: TGTGCCAGCAGAACCGGGACAGCTAATTCACCCCTCCACTTT
V: TRBV18; size: NA; J: TRBJ2-2; D: NA; CDR3: CASSPNGGRNTGELFF; DNA: TGTGCCAGCTCACCAAATGGGGGGAGAAACACCGGGGAGCTGTTTTTT
V: TRBV20-1; size: few; J: TRBJ1-2; D: NA; CDR3: CSASRQGGYGYTF; DNA: TGCAGTGCTAGTAGGCAGGGTGGCTATGGCTACACCTTC
V: TRBV11-2; size: NA; J: TRBJ1-4; D: NA; CDR3: CASSLVIGTATNEKLFF; DNA: TGTGCCAGCAGCTTAGTTATCGGGACTGCAACTAATGAAAAACTGTTTTTT
V: TRBV6-4; size: few; J: TRBJ1-6; D: NA; CDR3: CASSDSNPRRPPYNSPLHF; DNA: TGTGCCAGCAGTGACTCGAATCCTCGCAGGCCCCCTTATAATTCACCCCTCCACTTT
V: TRBV11-2; size: NA; J: TRBJ2-7; D: TRBD1; CDR3: CTSRGSGGGPYEQYF; DNA: TGTACCAGCAGAGGATCAGGGGGTGGGCCCTACGAGCAGTACTTC
V: TRBV21-1; size: once; J: TRBJ2-1; D: NA; CDR3: CASSKGGPGTSGGAANEQFF; DNA: TGTGCCAGCAGCAAAGGGGGTCCCGGGACTAGCGGGGGGGCAGCCAATGAGCAGTTCTTC
V: TRBV10-1; size: NA; J: TRBJ1-1; D: NA; CDR3: CASSRGTEAFF; DNA: TGCGCCAGTTCTAGGGGCACTGAAGCTTTCTTT
V: TRBV12-3/TRBV12-4; size: few; J: TRBJ1-6; D: NA; CDR3: CASSLAGQDNSPLHF; DNA: TGTGCCAGCAGTTTGGCTGGTCAAGATAATTCACCCCTCCACTTT
V: TRBV7-2; size: medium-sized; J: TRBJ1-5; D: NA; CDR3: CASSHSHTPRANQPQHF; DNA: TGTGCCAGCAGCCACTCCCATACACCAAGGGCGAATCAGCCCCAGCATTTT
V: TRBV30; size: few; J: TRBJ1-1; D: NA; CDR3: CAWTTGHLNTEAFF; DNA: TGTGCCTGGACCACGGGACATCTGAACACTGAAGCTTTCTTT